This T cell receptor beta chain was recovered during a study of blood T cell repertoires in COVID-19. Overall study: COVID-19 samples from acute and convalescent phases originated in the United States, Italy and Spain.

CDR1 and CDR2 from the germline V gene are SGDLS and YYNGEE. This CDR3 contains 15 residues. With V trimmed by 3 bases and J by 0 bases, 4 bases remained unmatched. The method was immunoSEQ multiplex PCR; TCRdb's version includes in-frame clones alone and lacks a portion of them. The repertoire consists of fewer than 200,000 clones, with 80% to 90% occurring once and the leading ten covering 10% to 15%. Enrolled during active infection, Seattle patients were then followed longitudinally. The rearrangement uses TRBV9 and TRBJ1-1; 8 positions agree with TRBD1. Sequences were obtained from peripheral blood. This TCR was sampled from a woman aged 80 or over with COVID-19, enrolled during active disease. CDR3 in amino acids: CASSAGTGMNTEAFF. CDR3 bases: TGTGCCAGCAGCGCTGGGACAGGAATGAACACTGAAGCTTTCTTT.